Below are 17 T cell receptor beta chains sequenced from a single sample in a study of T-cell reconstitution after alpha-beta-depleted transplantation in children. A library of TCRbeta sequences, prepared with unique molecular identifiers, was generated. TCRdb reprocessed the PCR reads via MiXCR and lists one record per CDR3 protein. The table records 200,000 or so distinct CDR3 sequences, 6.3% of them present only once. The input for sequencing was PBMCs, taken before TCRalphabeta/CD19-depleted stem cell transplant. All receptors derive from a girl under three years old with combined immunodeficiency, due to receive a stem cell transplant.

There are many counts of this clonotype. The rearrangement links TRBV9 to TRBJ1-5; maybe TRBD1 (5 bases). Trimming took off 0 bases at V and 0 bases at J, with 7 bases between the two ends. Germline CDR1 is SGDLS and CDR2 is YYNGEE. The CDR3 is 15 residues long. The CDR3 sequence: CASSVGGVSNQPQHF. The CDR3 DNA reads TGTGCCAGCAGCGTAGGGGGGGTTAGCAATCAGCCCCAGCATTTT.

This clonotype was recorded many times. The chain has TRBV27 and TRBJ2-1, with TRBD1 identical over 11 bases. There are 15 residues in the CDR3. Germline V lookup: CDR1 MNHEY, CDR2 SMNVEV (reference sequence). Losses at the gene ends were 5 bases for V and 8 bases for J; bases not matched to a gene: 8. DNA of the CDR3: TGTGCCAGCAGTCCCCGGACAGGGGGCTTGGATGAGCAGTTCTTC. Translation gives CASSPRTGGLDEQFF.

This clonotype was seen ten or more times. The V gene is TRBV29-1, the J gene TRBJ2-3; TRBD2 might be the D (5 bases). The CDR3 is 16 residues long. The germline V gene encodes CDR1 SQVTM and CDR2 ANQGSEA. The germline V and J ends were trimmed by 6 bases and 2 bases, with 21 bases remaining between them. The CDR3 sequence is CSVDAVASGFTDTQYF. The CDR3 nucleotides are TGCAGCGTGGACGCAGTGGCGTCGGGGTTCACAGATACGCAGTATTTT.

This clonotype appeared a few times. CDR3 protein: CSAPVHSYVNEQFF. In DNA, the CDR3 is TGCAGTGCTCCGGTGCATAGCTATGTCAATGAGCAGTTCTTC. The rearrangement joins TRBV20-1 to TRBJ2-1; D gene unclear. The CDR3 consists of 14 residues. Germline V CDR1 and CDR2: DFQATT, SNEGSKA (reference sequence). V lost 5 bases and J lost 6, with 17 bases in between.

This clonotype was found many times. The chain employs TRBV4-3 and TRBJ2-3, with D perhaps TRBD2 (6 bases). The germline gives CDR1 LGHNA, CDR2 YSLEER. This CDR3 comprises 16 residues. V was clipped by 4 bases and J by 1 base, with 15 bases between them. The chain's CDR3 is CASSREAGGGTDTQYF. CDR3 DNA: TGCGCCAGCAGCCGGGAGGCAGGAGGAGGCACAGATACGCAGTATTTT.

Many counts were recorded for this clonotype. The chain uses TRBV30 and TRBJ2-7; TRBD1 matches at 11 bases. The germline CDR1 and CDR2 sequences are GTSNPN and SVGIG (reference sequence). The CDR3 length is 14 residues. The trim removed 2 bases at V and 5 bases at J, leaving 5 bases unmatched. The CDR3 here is CAWSTGTGGNEQYF. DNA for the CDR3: TGTGCCTGGAGTACCGGGACAGGGGGTAACGAGCAGTACTTC.

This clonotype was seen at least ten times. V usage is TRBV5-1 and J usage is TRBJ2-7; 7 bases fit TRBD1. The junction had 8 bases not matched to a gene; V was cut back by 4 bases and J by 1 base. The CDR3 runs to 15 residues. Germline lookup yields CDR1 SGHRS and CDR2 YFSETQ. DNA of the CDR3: TGCGCCAGCAGCGACGCCGGGACAGAATCCTACGAGCAGTACTTC. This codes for CASSDAGTESYEQYF.

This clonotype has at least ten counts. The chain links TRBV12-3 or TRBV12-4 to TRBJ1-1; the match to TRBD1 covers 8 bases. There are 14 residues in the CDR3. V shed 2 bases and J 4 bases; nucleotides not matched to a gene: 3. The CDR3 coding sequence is TGTGCCAGCAGTTTAAACAGGGGGGGCACTGAAGCTTTCTTT. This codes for CASSLNRGGTEAFF.

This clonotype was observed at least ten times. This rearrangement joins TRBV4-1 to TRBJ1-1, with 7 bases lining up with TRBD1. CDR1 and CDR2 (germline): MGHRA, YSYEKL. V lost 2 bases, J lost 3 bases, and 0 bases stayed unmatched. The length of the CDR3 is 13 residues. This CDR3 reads CASSQTGDTEAFF. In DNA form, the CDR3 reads TGCGCCAGCAGCCAAACAGGGGACACTGAAGCTTTCTTT.

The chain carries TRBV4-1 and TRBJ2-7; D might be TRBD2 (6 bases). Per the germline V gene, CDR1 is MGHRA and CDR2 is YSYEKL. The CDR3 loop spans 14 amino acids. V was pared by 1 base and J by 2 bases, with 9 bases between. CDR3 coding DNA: TGCGCCAGCAGCCAAGGCGGGGCCCCCTACGAGCAGTACTTC. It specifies CASSQGGAPYEQYF.

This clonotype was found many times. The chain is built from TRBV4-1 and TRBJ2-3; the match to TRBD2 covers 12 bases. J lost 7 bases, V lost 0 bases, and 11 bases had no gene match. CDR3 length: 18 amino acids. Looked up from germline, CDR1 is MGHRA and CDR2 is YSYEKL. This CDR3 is CASSQDASGRAVIYTQYF. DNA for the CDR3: TGCGCCAGCAGCCAAGATGCTAGCGGGAGGGCCGTTATATATACGCAGTATTTT.

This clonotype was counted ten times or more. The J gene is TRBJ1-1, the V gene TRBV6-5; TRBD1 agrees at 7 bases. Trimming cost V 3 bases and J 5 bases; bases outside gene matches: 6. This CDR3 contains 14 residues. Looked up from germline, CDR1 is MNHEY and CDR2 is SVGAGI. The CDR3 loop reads CASSYRRGHTEAFF. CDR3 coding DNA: TGTGCCAGCAGTTATAGGAGGGGGCATACTGAAGCTTTCTTT.

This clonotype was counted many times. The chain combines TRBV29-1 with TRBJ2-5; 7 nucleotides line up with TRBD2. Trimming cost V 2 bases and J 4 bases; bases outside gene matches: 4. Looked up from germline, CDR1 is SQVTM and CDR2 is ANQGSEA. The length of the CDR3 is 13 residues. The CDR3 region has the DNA TGCAGCGTTGAACCGGGACTATCAGAGACCCAGTACTTC. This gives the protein CSVEPGLSETQYF.

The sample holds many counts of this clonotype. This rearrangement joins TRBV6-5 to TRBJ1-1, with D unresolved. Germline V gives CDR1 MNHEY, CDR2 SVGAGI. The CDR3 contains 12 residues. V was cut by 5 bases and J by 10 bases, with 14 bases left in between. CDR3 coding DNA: TGTGCCAGCAGTACCCTCCTTGGGGTAGCTTTCTTT. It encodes CASSTLLGVAFF.

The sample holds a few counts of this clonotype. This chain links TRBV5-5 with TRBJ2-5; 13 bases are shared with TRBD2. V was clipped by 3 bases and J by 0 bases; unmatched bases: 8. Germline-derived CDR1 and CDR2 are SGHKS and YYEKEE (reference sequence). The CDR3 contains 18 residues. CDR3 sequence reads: CASSCGTSGASYQETQYF. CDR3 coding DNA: TGTGCCAGCAGCTGCGGGACTAGCGGGGCGTCGTACCAAGAGACCCAGTACTTC.

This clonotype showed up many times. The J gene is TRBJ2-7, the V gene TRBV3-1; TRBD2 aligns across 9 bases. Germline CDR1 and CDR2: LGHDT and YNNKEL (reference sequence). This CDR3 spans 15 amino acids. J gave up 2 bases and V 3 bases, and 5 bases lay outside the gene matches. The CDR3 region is CASSHTAGGTYEQYF. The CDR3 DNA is TGTGCCAGCAGCCATACAGCGGGGGGAACCTACGAGCAGTACTTC.

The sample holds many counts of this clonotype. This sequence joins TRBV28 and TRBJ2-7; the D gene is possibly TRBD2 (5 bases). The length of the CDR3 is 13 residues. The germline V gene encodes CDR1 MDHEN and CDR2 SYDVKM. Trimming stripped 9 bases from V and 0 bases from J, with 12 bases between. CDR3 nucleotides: TGTGCCAGTGGGGAGAATAGCTCCTACGAGCAGTACTTC. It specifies CASGENSSYEQYF. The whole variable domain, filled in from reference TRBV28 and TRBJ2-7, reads DVKVTQSSRYLVKRTGEKVFLECVQDMDHENMFWYRQDPGLGLRLIYFSYDVKMKEKGDIPEGYSVSREKKERFSLILESASTNQTSMYLCASGENSSYEQYFGPGTRLTVT.